One sample yielded the 5 T cell receptor beta chains listed below, sequenced in a study of blood T cell repertoires in COVID-19. Sequenced by immunoSEQ multiplex PCR; TCRdb stores in-frame clones only, minus some. The table has about 280,000 clones, approximately 86% seen once. Sequenced input: peripheral blood. These receptors originate from a woman in her thirties who had recovered from COVID-19.

Concerning this clone itself: This sample includes further DNA sequences coding for the same CDR3. The chain couples TRBV7-9 to TRBJ1-2; D ambiguous. CDR1 and CDR2 from the germline V gene are SEHNR and FQNEAQ (reference sequence). Deletions cut 6 bases from V and 8 bases from J, with 10 bases between. The CDR3 has 11 residues. CDR3 DNA sequence: TGTGCCAGCAGTTCCGAGGAAGGCTACACCTTC. Translating gives CASSSEEGYTF.

The rearrangement links TRBV29-1 to TRBJ1-1; D possibly corresponds to TRBD1 (5 bases). V was shortened by 4 bases and J by 0 bases, with 15 bases between the two germline ends. In germline, CDR1 is SQVTM, CDR2 ANQGSEA. The CDR3 has 15 residues. Here the CDR3 reads CSVVWGLAMNTEAFF. The CDR3 DNA sequence: TGCAGCGTTGTATGGGGACTTGCCATGAACACTGAAGCTTTCTTT.

J is TRBJ2-7 and V is TRBV28; D possibly corresponds to TRBD1 (6 bases). The germline V gene encodes CDR1 MDHEN and CDR2 SYDVKM. CDR3 length: 16 residues. V was cut by 5 bases and J by 2 bases, with 19 bases left in between. In DNA form, the CDR3 reads TGTGCCAGCAGTCAAGGCCCGGGACACCTCACCTACGAGCAGTACTTC. Protein: CASSQGPGHLTYEQYF. The full variable domain, completed using reference TRBV28 and TRBJ2-7, is DVKVTQSSRYLVKRTGEKVFLECVQDMDHENMFWYRQDPGLGLRLIYFSYDVKMKEKGDIPEGYSVSREKKERFSLILESASTNQTSMYLCASSQGPGHLTYEQYFGPGTRLTVT.

The V call is TRBV4-1, the J call TRBJ1-4; 7 bases match TRBD1. There are 15 residues in the CDR3. Germline V CDR1 and CDR2: MGHRA, YSYEKL. J gave up 0 bases and V 6 bases, and 4 bases lay outside the gene matches. CDR3 loop: CASSRTGSTNEKLFF. The CDR3, as DNA: TGCGCCAGCAGTCGGACAGGTTCAACTAATGAAAAACTGTTTTTT.

The chain is built from TRBV30 and TRBJ2-2; D gene ambiguous. Looked up from germline, CDR1 is GTSNPN and CDR2 is SVGIG (reference sequence). V gave up 2 bases and J gave up 0 bases, with 10 bases separating them. The CDR3 is 15 amino acids. CDR3 sequence: CAWSIGQTNTGELFF. CDR3 bases: TGTGCCTGGAGTATTGGGCAGACGAACACCGGGGAGCTGTTTTTT.